In its sample, the clone carrying this T cell receptor beta chain was seen a few times. Its antigen is still unknown. The data belong to a study of spatial heterogeneity in lung cancer. Study in general: The study consistently detected more beta-chain than alpha-chain sequences. Findings and limits, study-wide: Blood showed ubiquitous tumor TCRs more often at resection than at routine follow-up.

The length of the CDR3 is 16 residues. Germline-derived CDR1 and CDR2 are SEHNR and FQNEAQ (reference sequence). Trimming took 3 bases from V and 2 from J, leaving 15 bases between them. TCRdb redid the calling of the 5' RACE reads with MiXCR, one entry per CDR3 protein. The sample shows about 82,000 distinct CDR3 sequences, around an eighth of them seen only once. Time point: sample taken at primary tumor resection. Whole RNA was taken from tumor, nontumor lung or frozen PBMC; it was then sequenced unsorted. The sample was PBMCs, taken at surgery. The sequence came from a male donor with early-stage non-small cell lung cancer. The genes are TRBV7-9 and TRBJ2-3; D tentatively reads TRBD1 or TRBD2 (7 bases each). The CDR3 DNA reads TGTGCCAGCAGCTTGTCGGGGGGACAGACCACAGATACGCAGTATTTT. Residues: CASSLSGGQTTDTQYF.